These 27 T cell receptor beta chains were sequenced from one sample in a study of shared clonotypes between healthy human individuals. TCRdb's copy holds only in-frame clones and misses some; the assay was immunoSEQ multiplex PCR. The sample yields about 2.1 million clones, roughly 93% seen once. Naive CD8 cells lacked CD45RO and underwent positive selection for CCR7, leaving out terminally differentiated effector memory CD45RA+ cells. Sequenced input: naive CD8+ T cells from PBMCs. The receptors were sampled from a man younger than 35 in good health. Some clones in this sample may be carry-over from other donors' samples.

The CDR3 sequence is CASSLIGGRISNEQFF. The CDR3 nucleotides read TGTGCCAGCAGTCTTATCGGGGGGCGGATATCCAATGAGCAGTTCTTC. The chain joins TRBV27 to TRBJ2-1; TRBD2 is a possible D gene (7 bases). The V gene lost 5 bases and the J gene lost 6 bases, with 20 bases spanning the gap. Germline V gives CDR1 MNHEY, CDR2 SMNVEV (reference sequence). The CDR3 consists of 16 residues.

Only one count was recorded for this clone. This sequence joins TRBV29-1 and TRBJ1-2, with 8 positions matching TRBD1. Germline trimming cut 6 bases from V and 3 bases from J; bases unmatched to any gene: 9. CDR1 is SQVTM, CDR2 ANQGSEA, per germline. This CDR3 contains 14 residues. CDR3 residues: CSVWRQGIHYGYTF. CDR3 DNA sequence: TGCAGCGTGTGGAGACAGGGGATTCACTATGGCTACACCTTC.

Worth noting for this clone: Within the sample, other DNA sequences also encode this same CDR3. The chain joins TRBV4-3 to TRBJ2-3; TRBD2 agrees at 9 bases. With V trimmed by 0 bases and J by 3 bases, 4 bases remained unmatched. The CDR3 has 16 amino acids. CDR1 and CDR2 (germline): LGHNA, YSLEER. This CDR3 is CASSQETSGVTDTQYF. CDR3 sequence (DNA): TGCGCCAGCAGCCAAGAGACTAGCGGAGTTACAGATACGCAGTATTTT.

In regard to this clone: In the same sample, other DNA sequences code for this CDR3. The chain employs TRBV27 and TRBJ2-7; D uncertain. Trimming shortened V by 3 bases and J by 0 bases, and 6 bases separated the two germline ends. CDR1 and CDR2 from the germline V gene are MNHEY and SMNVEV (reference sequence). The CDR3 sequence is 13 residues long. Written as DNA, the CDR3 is TGTGCCAGCAGTTTCAGGACCTCCTACGAGCAGTACTTC. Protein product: CASSFRTSYEQYF.

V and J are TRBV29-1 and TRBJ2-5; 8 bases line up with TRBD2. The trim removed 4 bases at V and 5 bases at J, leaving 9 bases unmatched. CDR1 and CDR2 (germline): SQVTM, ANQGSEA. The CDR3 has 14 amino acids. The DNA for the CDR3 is TGCAGCGTTGTCGAGCGGGGGCGAGGTGAGACCCAGTACTTC. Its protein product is CSVVERGRGETQYF. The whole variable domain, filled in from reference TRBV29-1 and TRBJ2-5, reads SAVISQKPSRDICQRGTSLTIQCQVDSQVTMMFWYRQQPGQSLTLIATANQGSEATYESGFVIDKFPISRPNLTFSTLTVSNMSPEDSSIYLCSVVERGRGETQYFGPGTRLLVL.

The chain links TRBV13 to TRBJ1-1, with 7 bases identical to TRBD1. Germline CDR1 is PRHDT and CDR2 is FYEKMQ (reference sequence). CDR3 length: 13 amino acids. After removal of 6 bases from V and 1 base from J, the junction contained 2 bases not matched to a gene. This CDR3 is CASRWTGNTEAFF. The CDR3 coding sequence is TGTGCCAGCAGATGGACAGGGAACACTGAAGCTTTCTTT.

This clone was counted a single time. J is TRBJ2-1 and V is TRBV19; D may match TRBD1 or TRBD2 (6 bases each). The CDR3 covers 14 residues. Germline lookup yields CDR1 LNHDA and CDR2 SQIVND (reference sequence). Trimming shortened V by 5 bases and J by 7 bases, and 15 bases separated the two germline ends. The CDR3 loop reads CASSLGQGRNEQFF. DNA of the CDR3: TGTGCCAGTAGTTTAGGTCAGGGGAGGAATGAGCAGTTCTTC.

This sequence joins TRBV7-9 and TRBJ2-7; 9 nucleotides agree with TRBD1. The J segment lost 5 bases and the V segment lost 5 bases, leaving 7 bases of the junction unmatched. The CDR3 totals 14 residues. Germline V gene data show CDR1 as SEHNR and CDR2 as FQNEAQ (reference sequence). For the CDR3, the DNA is TGTGCCAGCAGCGAAGGACAGGGGTTCGACGAGCAGTACTTC. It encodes CASSEGQGFDEQYF.

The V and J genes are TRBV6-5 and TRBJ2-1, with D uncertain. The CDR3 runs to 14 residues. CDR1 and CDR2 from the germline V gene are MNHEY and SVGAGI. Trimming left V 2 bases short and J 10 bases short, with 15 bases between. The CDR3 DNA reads TGTGCCAGCAGTTACACCCCCTCTCGCGGAGAGCAGTTCTTC. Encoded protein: CASSYTPSRGEQFF.

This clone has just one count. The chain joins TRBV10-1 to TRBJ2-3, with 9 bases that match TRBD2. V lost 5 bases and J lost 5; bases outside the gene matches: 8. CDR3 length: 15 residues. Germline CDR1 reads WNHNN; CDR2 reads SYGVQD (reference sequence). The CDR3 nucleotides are TGCGCCAGCAGTCCCCAGCGGGAGGTTGGAGATACGCAGTATTTT. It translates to CASSPQREVGDTQYF.

This CDR3 is CASSGGVQGTDTQYF. The CDR3 DNA reads as TGTGCCAGCAGTGGGGGGGTACAGGGGACAGATACGCAGTATTTT. The chain carries TRBV28 and TRBJ2-3; D might be TRBD1 or TRBD2, each matching 7 bases. Germline-derived CDR1 and CDR2 are MDHEN and SYDVKM. There are 15 residues in the CDR3. Deletions cut 5 bases from V and 3 bases from J, with 15 bases between. Using reference TRBV28 and TRBJ2-3 for the parts outside the CDR3, the full variable domain is DVKVTQSSRYLVKRTGEKVFLECVQDMDHENMFWYRQDPGLGLRLIYFSYDVKMKEKGDIPEGYSVSREKKERFSLILESASTNQTSMYLCASSGGVQGTDTQYFGPGTRLTVL.

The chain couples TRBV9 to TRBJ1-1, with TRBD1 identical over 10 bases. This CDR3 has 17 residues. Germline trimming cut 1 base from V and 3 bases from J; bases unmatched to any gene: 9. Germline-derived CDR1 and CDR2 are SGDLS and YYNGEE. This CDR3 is CASSVTRDRGTDTEAFF. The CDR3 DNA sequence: TGTGCCAGCAGCGTAACTAGGGACAGGGGTACGGACACTGAAGCTTTCTTT.

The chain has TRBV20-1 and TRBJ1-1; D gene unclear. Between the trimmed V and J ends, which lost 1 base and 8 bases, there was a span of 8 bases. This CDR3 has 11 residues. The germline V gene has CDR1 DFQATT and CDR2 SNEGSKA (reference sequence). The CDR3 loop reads CSARVTYEAFF. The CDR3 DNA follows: TGCAGTGCTAGAGTCACGTACGAAGCTTTCTTT.

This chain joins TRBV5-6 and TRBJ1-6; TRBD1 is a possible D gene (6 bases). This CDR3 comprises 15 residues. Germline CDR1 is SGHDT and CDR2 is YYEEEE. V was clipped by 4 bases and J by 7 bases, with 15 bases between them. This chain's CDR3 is CASSESLDSNSPLHF. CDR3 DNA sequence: TGTGCCAGCAGCGAATCCTTGGACAGCAATTCACCCCTCCACTTT.

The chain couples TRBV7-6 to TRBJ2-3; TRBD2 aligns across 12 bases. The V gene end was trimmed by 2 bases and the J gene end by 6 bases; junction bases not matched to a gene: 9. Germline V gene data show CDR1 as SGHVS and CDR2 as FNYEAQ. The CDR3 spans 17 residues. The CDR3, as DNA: TGTGCCAGCAGCTTACAGCTAGCGGGAGGGCCGTGGGATACGCAGTATTTT. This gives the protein CASSLQLAGGPWDTQYF.

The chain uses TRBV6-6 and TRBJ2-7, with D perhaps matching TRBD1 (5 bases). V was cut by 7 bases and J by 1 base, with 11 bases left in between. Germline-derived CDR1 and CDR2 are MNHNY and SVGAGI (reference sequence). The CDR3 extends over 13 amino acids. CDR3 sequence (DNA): TGTGCCAGCAAAGACAGTCCGTCCTACGAGCAGTACTTC. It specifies CASKDSPSYEQYF.

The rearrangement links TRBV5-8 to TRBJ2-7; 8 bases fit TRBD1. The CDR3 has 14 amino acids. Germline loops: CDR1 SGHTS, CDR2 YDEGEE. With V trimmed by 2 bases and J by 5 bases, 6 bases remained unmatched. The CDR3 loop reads CASSFPRGQDEQYF. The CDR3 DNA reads TGTGCCAGCAGCTTCCCCAGGGGGCAAGACGAGCAGTACTTC. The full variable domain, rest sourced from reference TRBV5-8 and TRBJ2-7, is EAGVTQSPTHLIKTRGQQATLRCSPISGHTSVYWYQQALGLGLQFLLWYDEGEERNRGNFPPRFSGRQFPNYSSELNVNALELEDSALYLCASSFPRGQDEQYFGPGTRLTVT.

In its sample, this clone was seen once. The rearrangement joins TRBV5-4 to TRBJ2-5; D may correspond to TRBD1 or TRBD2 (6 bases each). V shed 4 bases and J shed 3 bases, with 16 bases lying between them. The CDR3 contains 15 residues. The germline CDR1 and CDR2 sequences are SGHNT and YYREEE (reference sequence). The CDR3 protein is CASSQLEGGEETQYF. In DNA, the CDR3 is TGTGCCAGCAGCCAACTAGAGGGGGGCGAAGAGACCCAGTACTTC. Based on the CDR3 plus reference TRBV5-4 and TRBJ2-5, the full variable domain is ETGVTQSPTHLIKTRGQQVTLRCSSQSGHNTVSWYQQALGQGPQFIFQYYREEENGRGNFPPRFSGLQFPNYSSELNVNALELDDSALYLCASSQLEGGEETQYFGPGTRLLVL.

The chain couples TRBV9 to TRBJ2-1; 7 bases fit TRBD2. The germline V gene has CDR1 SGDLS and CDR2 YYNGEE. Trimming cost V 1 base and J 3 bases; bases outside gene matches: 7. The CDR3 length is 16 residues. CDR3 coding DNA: TGTGCCAGCAGCGTACGGACCGGGACTATCTACAATGAGCAGTTCTTC. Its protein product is CASSVRTGTIYNEQFF.

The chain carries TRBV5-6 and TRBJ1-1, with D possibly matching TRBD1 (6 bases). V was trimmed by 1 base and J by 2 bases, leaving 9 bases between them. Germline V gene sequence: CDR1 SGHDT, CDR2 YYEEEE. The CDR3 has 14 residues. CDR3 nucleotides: TGTGCCAGCAGCTTGACAGGGTTCAACACTGAAGCTTTCTTT. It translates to CASSLTGFNTEAFF.

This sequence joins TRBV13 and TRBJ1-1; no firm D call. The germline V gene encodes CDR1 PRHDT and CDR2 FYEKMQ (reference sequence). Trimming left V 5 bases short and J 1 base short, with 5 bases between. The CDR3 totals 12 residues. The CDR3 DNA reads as TGTGCCAGCAGCCAAGAGAACACTGAAGCTTTCTTT. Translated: CASSQENTEAFF. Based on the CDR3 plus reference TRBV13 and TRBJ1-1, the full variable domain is AAGVIQSPRHLIKEKRETATLKCYPIPRHDTVYWYQQGPGQDPQFLISFYEKMQSDKGSIPDRFSAQQFSDYHSELNMSSLELGDSALYFCASSQENTEAFFGQGTRLTVV.

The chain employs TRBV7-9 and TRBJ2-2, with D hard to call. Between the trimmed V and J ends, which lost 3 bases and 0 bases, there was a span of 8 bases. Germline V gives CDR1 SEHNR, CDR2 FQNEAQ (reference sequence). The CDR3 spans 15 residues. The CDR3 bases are TGTGCCAGCAGCTTCGTTAGCACGAACACCGGGGAGCTGTTTTTT. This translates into CASSFVSTNTGELFF.

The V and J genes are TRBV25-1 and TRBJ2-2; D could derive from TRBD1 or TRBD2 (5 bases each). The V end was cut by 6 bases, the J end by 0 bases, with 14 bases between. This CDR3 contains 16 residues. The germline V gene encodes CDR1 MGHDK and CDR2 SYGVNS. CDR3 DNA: TGTGCCAGCAGAGATCTCGAGGGGCCGAACACCGGGGAGCTGTTTTTT. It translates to CASRDLEGPNTGELFF.

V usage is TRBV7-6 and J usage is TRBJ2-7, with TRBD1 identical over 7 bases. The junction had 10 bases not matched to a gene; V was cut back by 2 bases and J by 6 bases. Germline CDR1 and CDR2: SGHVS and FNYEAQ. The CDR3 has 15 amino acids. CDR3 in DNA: TGTGCCAGCAGCTTATATCAGGGGGTGGGTGGCGAGCAGTACTTC. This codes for CASSLYQGVGGEQYF.

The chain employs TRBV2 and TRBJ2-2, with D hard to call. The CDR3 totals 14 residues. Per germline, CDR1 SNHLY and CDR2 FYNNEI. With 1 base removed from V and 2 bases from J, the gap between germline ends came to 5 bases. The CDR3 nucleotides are TGTGCCAGCAGTGAAGGTGGTAACACCGGGGAGCTGTTTTTT. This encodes CASSEGGNTGELFF.

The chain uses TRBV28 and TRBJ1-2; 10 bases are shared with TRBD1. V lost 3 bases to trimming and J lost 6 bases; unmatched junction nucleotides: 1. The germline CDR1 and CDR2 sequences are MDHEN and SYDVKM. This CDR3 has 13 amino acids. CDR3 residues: CASSFGTGDGYTF. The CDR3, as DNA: TGTGCCAGCAGTTTCGGGACAGGGGATGGCTACACCTTC.

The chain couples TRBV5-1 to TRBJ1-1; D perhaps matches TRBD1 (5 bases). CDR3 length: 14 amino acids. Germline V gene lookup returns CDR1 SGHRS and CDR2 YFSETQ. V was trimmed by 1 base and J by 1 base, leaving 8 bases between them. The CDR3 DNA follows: TGCGCCAGCAGCTTGTGGGACGCGAACACTGAAGCTTTCTTT. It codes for CASSLWDANTEAFF.